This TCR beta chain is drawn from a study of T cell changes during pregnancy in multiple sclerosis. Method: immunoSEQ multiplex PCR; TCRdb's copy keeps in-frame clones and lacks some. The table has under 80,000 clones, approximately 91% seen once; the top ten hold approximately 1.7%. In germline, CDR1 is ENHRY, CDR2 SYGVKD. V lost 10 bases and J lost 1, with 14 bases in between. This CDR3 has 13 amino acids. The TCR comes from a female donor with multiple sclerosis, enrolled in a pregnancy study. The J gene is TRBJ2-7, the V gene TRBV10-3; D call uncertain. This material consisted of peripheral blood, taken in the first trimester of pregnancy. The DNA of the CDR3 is TGTGCCACCACTCAGGATTCTTCCTACGAGCAGTACTTC. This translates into CATTQDSSYEQYF.